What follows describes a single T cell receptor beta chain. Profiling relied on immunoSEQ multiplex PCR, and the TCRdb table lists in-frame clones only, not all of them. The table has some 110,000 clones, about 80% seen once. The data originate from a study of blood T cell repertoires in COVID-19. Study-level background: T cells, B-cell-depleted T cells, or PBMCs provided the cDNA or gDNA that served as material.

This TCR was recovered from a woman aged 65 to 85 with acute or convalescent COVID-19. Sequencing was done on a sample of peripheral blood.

The DNA for the CDR3 is TGCGCCAGCAGATTTCCGGGTTCGCCCTCCTACAATGAGCAGTTCTTC. Translated: CASRFPGSPSYNEQFF. This chain joins TRBV5-1 and TRBJ2-1; D remains unclear. Trimming shortened V by 5 bases and J by 0 bases, and 15 bases separated the two germline ends. CDR1 is SGHRS, CDR2 YFSETQ, per germline. This CDR3 spans 16 amino acids.